The rows below give T cell receptor beta chains drawn from one sample of a study of OX40 agonist ivuxolimab in advanced cancers. Here immunoSEQ multiplex PCR was the method, and the copy in TCRdb shows in-frame clones only, minus some. The sample holds about 90,000 clones, 85% to 90% seen once. The sequencing used CD4+ or CD8+ T cells sorted from blood, collected in a trial of the OX40 agonist ivuxolimab. The receptors stem from an adult with an advanced solid tumor such as melanoma, head and neck, liver or kidney cancer. Each CDR3 is given with its conserved first and last residue. The D gene is left open where the match is weak. Size tells how often a clone was seen (once, few, many) or the class of an expanded clone, and some rows leave it out.

j_gene: TRBJ2-1
v_gene: TRBV15
d_gene: .
abundance: .
CDR3nt: TGTGCCACCAGCAGAGATAGAGTTGATGAGCAGTTCTTC
CDR3aa: CATSRDRVDEQFF

j_gene: TRBJ2-1
v_gene: TRBV27
d_gene: TRBD2
abundance: .
CDR3nt: TGTGCCAGCAGTTTATGGGTGGGGACTAGCGGTTACAATGAGCAGTTCTTC
CDR3aa: CASSLWVGTSGYNEQFF

j_gene: TRBJ1-1
v_gene: TRBV6-6
d_gene: .
abundance: .
CDR3nt: TGTGCCAGCAGACCCACCCCAGTGGTTACTGAAGCTTTCTTT
CDR3aa: CASRPTPVVTEAFF

j_gene: TRBJ1-4
v_gene: TRBV10-3
d_gene: .
abundance: .
CDR3nt: TGTGCCATCAGTGAAAGGGGTACGGGAAAACTGTTTTTT
CDR3aa: CAISERGTGKLFF

j_gene: TRBJ1-1
v_gene: TRBV28
d_gene: .
abundance: .
CDR3nt: TGTGCCGCCAAACCAGGGGTCACTGAAGCTTTCTTT
CDR3aa: CAAKPGVTEAFF

j_gene: TRBJ1-2
v_gene: TRBV28
d_gene: .
abundance: .
CDR3nt: TGTGCCAGCAGTTTGGCTCTCAGGTTTAACTATGGCTACACCTTC
CDR3aa: CASSLALRFNYGYTF

j_gene: TRBJ2-1
v_gene: TRBV6-4
d_gene: .
abundance: .
CDR3nt: TGTGCCACCCGGGACGCCAACAATGAGCAGTTCTTC
CDR3aa: CATRDANNEQFF

j_gene: TRBJ2-3
v_gene: TRBV6-1
d_gene: .
abundance: .
CDR3nt: TGTGCCAGCAGTGAATATAGAGATACGCAGTATTTT
CDR3aa: CASSEYRDTQYF

j_gene: TRBJ1-1
v_gene: TRBV5-1
d_gene: TRBD1
abundance: .
CDR3nt: TGCGCCAGCAGCTTGGAATGGGGGACAGTCCTCGGGGCTGAAGCTTTCTTT
CDR3aa: CASSLEWGTVLGAEAFF

j_gene: TRBJ1-1
v_gene: TRBV18
d_gene: .
abundance: .
CDR3nt: TGTGCCAGCTCACGACTATCCGGGACCTCAGGCTCTGAAGCTTTCTTT
CDR3aa: CASSRLSGTSGSEAFF

j_gene: TRBJ1-6
v_gene: TRBV2
d_gene: .
abundance: .
CDR3nt: TGTGCCAGCAAGGCAGCAAATAATAATTCACCCCTCCACTTT
CDR3aa: CASKAANNNSPLHF

j_gene: TRBJ2-7
v_gene: TRBV30
d_gene: .
abundance: .
CDR3nt: TGTGCCTGGAGTGTAACTAATTGGGGACACTCGGGATACGAGCAGTACTTC
CDR3aa: CAWSVTNWGHSGYEQYF

j_gene: TRBJ2-1
v_gene: TRBV15
d_gene: TRBD2
abundance: .
CDR3nt: TGTGCCACCAGCAGAGTGTCCCGGTCTAGCGGGAGTCGGAATGAGCAGTTCTTC
CDR3aa: CATSRVSRSSGSRNEQFF

j_gene: TRBJ2-3
v_gene: TRBV11-2
d_gene: TRBD1
abundance: once
CDR3nt: TGTGCCAGCAGCTTACCCAGGGGGCAGCGTACAGATACGCAGTATTTT
CDR3aa: CASSLPRGQRTDTQYF

j_gene: TRBJ2-1
v_gene: TRBV5-4
d_gene: TRBD2
abundance: .
CDR3nt: TGTGCCAGCAGCTTGGAAGGGGCGGGGGGCGCCTACAATGAGCAGTTCTTC
CDR3aa: CASSLEGAGGAYNEQFF

j_gene: TRBJ1-1
v_gene: TRBV5-1
d_gene: .
abundance: .
CDR3nt: TGCGCCAGCAGCTTTAATTCCATGAACACTGAAGCTTTCTTT
CDR3aa: CASSFNSMNTEAFF

j_gene: TRBJ2-1
v_gene: TRBV28
d_gene: .
abundance: few
CDR3nt: TGTGCCAGCAGTTTGTTGGGCTCCTACAATGAGCAGTTCTTC
CDR3aa: CASSLLGSYNEQFF

j_gene: TRBJ1-6
v_gene: TRBV6-6
d_gene: TRBD1
abundance: .
CDR3nt: TGTGCCAGCAGTTACATTCGACAGGGGAGGGGTTCACCCCTCCACTTT
CDR3aa: CASSYIRQGRGSPLHF

j_gene: TRBJ2-2
v_gene: TRBV6-6
d_gene: TRBD1
abundance: .
CDR3nt: TGTGCCAGCAGGCCGGGGACAGGGTACACCGGGGAGCTGTTTTTT
CDR3aa: CASRPGTGYTGELFF

j_gene: TRBJ2-5
v_gene: TRBV6-6
d_gene: .
abundance: .
CDR3nt: TGTGCCAGCAGTAAATCCGGGACAAGAGAGACCCAGTACTTC
CDR3aa: CASSKSGTRETQYF

j_gene: TRBJ2-3
v_gene: TRBV11-2
d_gene: TRBD2
abundance: .
CDR3nt: TGTGCCAGCAGCTTGGGCCTAGCGGGGGGCGTGACAGATACGCAGTATTTT
CDR3aa: CASSLGLAGGVTDTQYF

j_gene: TRBJ1-5
v_gene: TRBV27
d_gene: .
abundance: .
CDR3nt: TGTGCCAGCAGTCCGCAACAGGGATATCAGCCCCAGCATTTT
CDR3aa: CASSPQQGYQPQHF

j_gene: TRBJ1-4
v_gene: TRBV7-9
d_gene: TRBD1
abundance: .
CDR3nt: TGTGCCAGCAGCTTACGACAGGGGGCATTTGCTAATGAAAAACTGTTTTTT
CDR3aa: CASSLRQGAFANEKLFF

j_gene: TRBJ2-3
v_gene: TRBV19
d_gene: .
abundance: .
CDR3nt: TGTGCCAGTACCAACCGGGACCTACGCACAGATACGCAGTATTTT
CDR3aa: CASTNRDLRTDTQYF

j_gene: TRBJ2-3
v_gene: TRBV6-5
d_gene: .
abundance: .
CDR3nt: TGTGCCAGCAGTTCGGGACCCTCGGATCCGTTTGATACGCAGTATTTT
CDR3aa: CASSSGPSDPFDTQYF

j_gene: TRBJ1-4
v_gene: TRBV30
d_gene: .
abundance: .
CDR3nt: TGTGCCTGGAGTGTACCCGGACTTAATGAAAAACTGTTTTTT
CDR3aa: CAWSVPGLNEKLFF

j_gene: TRBJ2-7
v_gene: TRBV2
d_gene: .
abundance: .
CDR3nt: TGTGCCAGCAGTGCGACACCCAACTCCTACGAGCAGTACTTC
CDR3aa: CASSATPNSYEQYF

j_gene: TRBJ1-2
v_gene: TRBV6-1
d_gene: .
abundance: .
CDR3nt: TGTGCCAGCCAAACTGACACCCCCGGGGGGGGCGGTTACTTC
CDR3aa: CASQTDTPGGGGYF

j_gene: TRBJ1-1
v_gene: TRBV18
d_gene: TRBD1
abundance: .
CDR3nt: TGTGCCAGCTCAGGCGGGACAGGGTGGACTGAAGCTTTCTTT
CDR3aa: CASSGGTGWTEAFF

j_gene: TRBJ2-3
v_gene: TRBV5-1
d_gene: .
abundance: .
CDR3nt: TGCGCCAGCAGCCGGGCCAGCCTTGCAGATACGCAGTATTTT
CDR3aa: CASSRASLADTQYF

j_gene: TRBJ2-5
v_gene: TRBV2
d_gene: .
abundance: .
CDR3nt: TGTGCCAGCAGAAGGACGCAAGAGACCCAGTACTTC
CDR3aa: CASRRTQETQYF

j_gene: TRBJ1-5
v_gene: TRBV6-6
d_gene: .
abundance: .
CDR3nt: TGTGCCAGCAGTTACGGGTTTGGGGGGAGCAATCAGCCCCAGCATTTT
CDR3aa: CASSYGFGGSNQPQHF

j_gene: TRBJ2-2
v_gene: TRBV5-4
d_gene: .
abundance: .
CDR3nt: .
CDR3aa: CASSREGSPGSCFF

j_gene: TRBJ1-3
v_gene: TRBV6-6
d_gene: .
abundance: .
CDR3nt: TGTGCCAGCAGCCGTCAGGGCAGCTCCGGAAACACCATATATTTT
CDR3aa: CASSRQGSSGNTIYF

j_gene: TRBJ2-1
v_gene: TRBV19
d_gene: TRBD2
abundance: .
CDR3nt: TGTGCCAGTAGCCCTTGGGTAGCGGGGGGGCCGTACAATGAGCAGTTCTTC
CDR3aa: CASSPWVAGGPYNEQFF

j_gene: TRBJ2-7
v_gene: TRBV2
d_gene: TRBD1
abundance: .
CDR3nt: TGTGCCAGCAGCCGGGACAGGGGAGACGAGCAGTACTTC
CDR3aa: CASSRDRGDEQYF

j_gene: TRBJ1-1
v_gene: TRBV5-1
d_gene: .
abundance: .
CDR3nt: TGCGCCAGCAGCTCGGGAGTATACGGGGGGGTGAACACTGAAGCTTTCTTT
CDR3aa: CASSSGVYGGVNTEAFF

j_gene: TRBJ1-6
v_gene: TRBV5-1
d_gene: TRBD1
abundance: .
CDR3nt: TGCGCCAGCAGCGCGGGACAGACTAATAATTCACCCCTCCACTTT
CDR3aa: CASSAGQTNNSPLHF

j_gene: TRBJ1-1
v_gene: TRBV2
d_gene: .
abundance: .
CDR3nt: TGTGCCAGCAGTACCCCGGCAGGTTCGACTTTCTTT
CDR3aa: CASSTPAGSTFF

j_gene: TRBJ2-5
v_gene: TRBV2
d_gene: TRBD1
abundance: .
CDR3nt: TGTGCCACGCCGGACAGGGGGCAGGAGACCCAGTACTTC
CDR3aa: CATPDRGQETQYF

j_gene: TRBJ1-2
v_gene: TRBV4-2
d_gene: .
abundance: .
CDR3nt: TGTGCCAGCAGCCAAGATGCTCACGGGATTGACAGACTTGGCTACACCTTC
CDR3aa: CASSQDAHGIDRLGYTF

j_gene: TRBJ1-2
v_gene: TRBV6-1
d_gene: .
abundance: .
CDR3nt: TGTGCCAGCAGTGAAGCGGGGGATTGGACCGTTTATGGCTACACCTTC
CDR3aa: CASSEAGDWTVYGYTF

j_gene: TRBJ1-1
v_gene: TRBV10-1
d_gene: .
abundance: .
CDR3nt: TGCGCCAGCAGCCCGGGACGGCAGAACACTGAAGCTTTCTTT
CDR3aa: CASSPGRQNTEAFF

j_gene: TRBJ2-6
v_gene: TRBV19
d_gene: .
abundance: once
CDR3nt: TGTGCCAGTACCACACCCTCGGCTGGGGCCAACGTCCTGACTTTC
CDR3aa: CASTTPSAGANVLTF

j_gene: TRBJ2-2
v_gene: TRBV27
d_gene: .
abundance: .
CDR3nt: TGTGCCAGCAGTTTTCTTCCTAACACCGGGGAGCTGTTTTTT
CDR3aa: CASSFLPNTGELFF

j_gene: TRBJ1-1
v_gene: TRBV7-3
d_gene: .
abundance: .
CDR3nt: TGTGCCAGCAGCTTAAAAGGAGGCTACACTGAAGCTTTCTTT
CDR3aa: CASSLKGGYTEAFF